The next 31 T cell receptor beta chains were all read from a single sample in a study of CD8 T cells in ankylosing spondylitis. One entry per CDR3 protein results from TCRdb running MiXCR on the 5' RACE reads. The sample carries 85,000 to 100,000 distinct CDR3 sequences, about 8.3% recorded once. Sequencing input: blood, either unsorted or a sorted T cell fraction (not recorded which). These receptors all come from a male donor with ankylosing spondylitis or in good health (not recorded which).

This clonotype was seen ten or more times. This sequence joins TRBV20-1 and TRBJ2-1; D remains ambiguous. Germline assignment: CDR1 DFQATT and CDR2 SNEGSKA (reference sequence). Deletions cut 3 bases from V and 7 bases from J, with 4 bases between. The CDR3 runs to 10 residues. CDR3 nucleotides: TGCAGTGCTAGGGAGAATGAGCAGTTCTTC. Translated, it gives CSARENEQFF.

This clonotype was seen many times. This sequence joins TRBV20-1 and TRBJ2-4; TRBD1 might be the D (6 bases). The germline V gene encodes CDR1 DFQATT and CDR2 SNEGSKA (reference sequence). This CDR3 is built from 12 residues. V dropped 6 bases and J dropped 6 bases, with 12 bases sitting between them. In nucleotides, the CDR3 is TGCAGTGCAAGACAGGCTGGAAACATTCAGTACTTC. This gives the protein CSARQAGNIQYF.

In DNA form, the CDR3 reads TGCGCCAGCAGCTTGGCCTCAGCGGGAAAGACCGATACGCAGTATTTT. This gives the protein CASSLASAGKTDTQYF. The chain links TRBV5-1 to TRBJ2-3; 7 bases map to TRBD2. Germline V lookup: CDR1 SGHRS, CDR2 YFSETQ. CDR3 size: 16 residues. Losses at the gene ends were 0 bases for V and 6 bases for J; bases not matched to a gene: 10.

This clonotype occurred many times. V gene TRBV7-8 combines with J gene TRBJ2-3; weak D call: TRBD2 (6 bases). CDR1 is SGHVS, CDR2 FQNEAQ, per germline. V gave up 2 bases and J gave up 4 bases, with 25 bases separating them. There are 19 residues in the CDR3. CDR3 region: CASSLIGRGLPKSADTQYF. CDR3 nucleotides: TGTGCCAGCAGCTTAATCGGGCGGGGACTCCCGAAGAGCGCAGATACGCAGTATTTT.

The rearrangement links TRBV4-3 to TRBJ2-2, with 7 bases lining up with TRBD1. The CDR3 is 16 residues long. The V gene's germline CDR1 is LGHNA and CDR2 YSLEER. The ends lost 6 bases at V and 0 bases at J; junction bases unmatched: 7. The CDR3 spells CASRTDRAANTGELFF. As DNA, the CDR3 is TGCGCCAGCAGGACCGACAGGGCGGCGAACACCGGGGAGCTGTTTTTT.

In its sample, this clonotype was seen a few times. One junction end does not reproduce the germline sequence, and a read error may be involved. The chain uses TRBV10-3 and TRBJ2-3; a possible D gene is TRBD1 (5 bases). Germline V gene data show CDR1 as ENHRY and CDR2 as SYGVKD. The CDR3 loop spans 12 amino acids. The CDR3 sequence: CAIGERGDTQYF. As DNA, the CDR3 is TGTGCCATCGGTGAAAGGGGAGATACGCAGTATTTT.

The table lists this clonotype with many counts. This sequence joins TRBV18 and TRBJ1-2; D remains unclear. This CDR3 has 13 residues. The V gene lost 2 bases and the J gene lost 4 bases, with 8 bases spanning the gap. CDR1 is KGHSH, CDR2 LQKENI, per germline. CDR3 in DNA: TGTGCCAGCTCACCAGAGACGGTCTATGGCTACACCTTC. Amino acids: CASSPETVYGYTF. The variable domain in full, with the rest retrieved from reference TRBV18 and TRBJ1-2, is NAGVMQNPRHLVRRRGQEARLRCSPMKGHSHVYWYRQLPEEGLKFMVYLQKENIIDESGMPKERFSAEFPKEGPSILRIQQVVRGDSAAYFCASSPETVYGYTFGSGTRLTVV.

This clonotype was recorded at least ten times. This chain links TRBV7-8 with TRBJ2-7, with TRBD2 matching over 13 bases. This CDR3 has 15 residues. The junction had 3 bases not matched to a gene; V was cut back by 5 bases and J by 2 bases. The germline gives CDR1 SGHVS, CDR2 FQNEAQ. The CDR3 region is CASSPGLAGPYEQYF. CDR3 sequence (DNA): TGTGCCAGCAGCCCGGGACTAGCGGGGCCCTACGAGCAGTACTTC. Filled out from reference TRBV7-8 and TRBJ2-7, the complete variable domain reads GAGVSQSPRYKVAKRGQDVALRCDPISGHVSLFWYQQALGQGPEFLTYFQNEAQLDKSGLPSDRFFAERPEGSVSTLKIQRTQQEDSAVYLCASSPGLAGPYEQYFGPGTRLTVT.

This clonotype has at least ten counts. The chain combines TRBV7-8 with TRBJ2-7; 7 positions match TRBD2. Unmatched junction bases numbered 9, after V lost 4 bases and J lost 0 bases. CDR1 SGHVS and CDR2 FQNEAQ come from the germline V gene. The CDR3 totals 16 residues. The CDR3 is CASSYPYLAASYEQYF. The CDR3 bases are TGTGCCAGCAGCTACCCCTACCTAGCGGCCTCCTACGAGCAGTACTTC.

This clonotype was seen ten or more times. This chain connects TRBV11-2 to TRBJ1-3; D is ambiguous. This CDR3 spans 14 amino acids. Trimming removed 4 bases from V and 7 bases from J, with 14 bases in between. CDR1 is SGHAT, CDR2 FQNNGV, per germline. The CDR3 coding sequence is TGTGCCAGCAGCTCAACCCGGGGTGGGAACACCATATATTTT. Amino acids: CASSSTRGGNTIYF. The complete variable domain, with remaining parts taken from reference TRBV11-2 and TRBJ1-3, reads EAGVAQSPRYKIIEKRQSVAFWCNPISGHATLYWYQQILGQGPKLLIQFQNNGVVDDSQLPKDRFSAERLKGVDSTLKIQPAKLEDSAVYLCASSSTRGGNTIYFGEGSWLTVV.

This clonotype was observed a few times. The chain combines TRBV7-9 with TRBJ1-1; D unclear. V gave up 2 bases and J gave up 1 base, with 8 bases separating them. This CDR3 has 14 amino acids. CDR1 is SEHNR, CDR2 FQNEAQ, per germline (reference sequence). DNA for the CDR3: TGTGCCAGCAGCTTACCCGGGAAGAACACTGAAGCTTTCTTT. Protein product: CASSLPGKNTEAFF. Variable domain in full (rest from reference TRBV7-9 and TRBJ1-1): DTGVSQNPRHKITKRGQNVTFRCDPISEHNRLYWYRQTLGQGPEFLTYFQNEAQLEKSRLLSDRFSAERPKGSFSTLEIQRTEQGDSAMYLCASSLPGKNTEAFFGQGTRLTVV.

The table lists this clonotype with many counts. The chain is built from TRBV24-1 and TRBJ1-6; D gene ambiguous. Germline V gene data show CDR1 as KGHDR and CDR2 as SFDVKD. The CDR3 has 13 amino acids. V gave up 5 bases and J gave up 7 bases, with 8 bases separating them. The CDR3 nucleotides are TGTGCCACCAGTGGCCGGTCGAATTCACCCCTCCACTTT. This gives the protein CATSGRSNSPLHF.

This clonotype was detected many times. The V call is TRBV10-2, the J call TRBJ2-7; D could derive from TRBD1 or TRBD2 (5 bases each). Trimming took off 6 bases at V and 4 bases at J, with 19 bases between the two ends. The CDR3 is 15 amino acids. Germline V gene lookup returns CDR1 WSHSY and CDR2 SAAADI. The CDR3 loop is CASSFGAGTTYEQYF. DNA of the CDR3: TGCGCCAGCAGCTTCGGCGCAGGGACGACTTACGAGCAGTACTTC.

In its sample, this clonotype was seen many times. This chain links TRBV24-1 with TRBJ2-2; 10 bases match TRBD1. V was pared by 4 bases and J by 3 bases, with 7 bases of the junction left unmatched. Germline assignment: CDR1 KGHDR and CDR2 SFDVKD. The CDR3 contains 17 residues. DNA for the CDR3: TGTGCCACCAGTGAACCGGGACAGGGGTCCGACACCGGGGAGCTGTTTTTT. Its translation: CATSEPGQGSDTGELFF.

This clonotype was counted at least ten times. The rearrangement links TRBV4-2 to TRBJ2-4; D is unclear. Germline CDR1 is LGHNA and CDR2 is YNFKEQ. The CDR3 sequence is 12 residues long. The ends were cut back, 0 bases at V and 7 bases at J, with 4 bases in the middle. CDR3 sequence: CASSQDWNIQYF. The CDR3 nucleotides read TGTGCCAGCAGCCAAGATTGGAACATTCAGTACTTC.

The table lists this clonotype with many counts. The chain combines TRBV14 with TRBJ1-1, with 9 bases matching TRBD1. The CDR3 is made up of 14 amino acids. CDR1 and CDR2 (germline): SGHDN, FVKESK. The V and J ends lost 4 bases and 6 bases, in that order; junction bases with no gene match: 6. The CDR3 region has the DNA TGTGCCAGCAGCCCGGGACAGGGTAGGCCTGAAGCTTTCTTT. As protein: CASSPGQGRPEAFF.

At least ten counts were recorded for this clonotype. The V and J genes are TRBV20-1 and TRBJ2-3, with 8 bases fitting TRBD2. The CDR3 sequence is 15 residues long. Germline V gene lookup returns CDR1 DFQATT and CDR2 SNEGSKA (reference sequence). After removal of 5 bases from V and 4 bases from J, the junction contained 11 bases not matched to a gene. The CDR3 nucleotides read TGCAGTGCTCCACCCCAGCGGGAGATACCAGATACGCAGTATTTT. This sequence encodes CSAPPQREIPDTQYF.

The sample holds many counts of this clonotype. CDR3 bases: TGCAGCGTTGACGGGCTAGCGGGAGGGTATAATGAGCAGTTCTTC. Its protein is CSVDGLAGGYNEQFF. J is TRBJ2-1 and V is TRBV29-1; 12 nucleotides match TRBD2. Germline V gives CDR1 SQVTM, CDR2 ANQGSEA. The CDR3 consists of 15 residues. V lost 3 bases, J lost 7 bases, and 7 bases stayed unmatched.

This clonotype was detected ten times or more. The rearrangement links TRBV11-2 to TRBJ1-1; D unresolved. The CDR3 totals 14 residues. Deletions cut 5 bases from V and 1 base from J, with 11 bases between. The germline CDR1 and CDR2 sequences are SGHAT and FQNNGV. DNA of the CDR3: TGTGCCAGCAGCCCTGGACTACGGAACACTGAAGCTTTCTTT. It codes for CASSPGLRNTEAFF.

The gene calls are TRBV29-1 and TRBJ1-2; tentative D call: TRBD1 (6 bases). The CDR3 contains 14 residues. V dropped 3 bases and J dropped 5 bases, with 16 bases sitting between them. From germline, CDR1 is SQVTM and CDR2 ANQGSEA. In DNA, the CDR3 is TGCAGCGTTGAGCCCGCGGGACACCCTTATGGCTACACCTTC. This translates into CSVEPAGHPYGYTF.

Concerning this clonotype itself: This may stem from a read error, because a much larger clone lies one nucleotide away. This chain joins TRBV11-2 and TRBJ2-3; D is possibly TRBD2 (5 bases). Germline V lookup: CDR1 SGHAT, CDR2 FQNNGV. This CDR3 is 16 amino acids long. CDR3: CVSSFSSNRGSDTQYF. As DNA, the CDR3 is TGTGTCAGCAGCTTTTCCTCAAACCGGGGATCAGATACGCAGTATTTT.

This clonotype occurred many times. This rearrangement joins TRBV7-2 to TRBJ1-4, with 8 bases identical to TRBD1. The trim removed 5 bases at V and 8 bases at J, leaving 10 bases unmatched. The CDR3 is made up of 15 amino acids. Germline lookup yields CDR1 SGHTA and CDR2 FQGNSA. CDR3 amino acids: CASSIQGAGEEKLFF. In nucleotides, the CDR3 is TGTGCCAGCAGCATTCAGGGGGCGGGGGAAGAAAAACTGTTTTTT.

As regards this clonotype: A much larger clone sits a single nucleotide away, making a read error possible. V gene TRBV5-1 combines with J gene TRBJ1-1; tentative D call: TRBD1 (5 bases). From germline, CDR1 is SGHRS and CDR2 YFSETQ. The CDR3 runs to 14 residues. The DNA of the CDR3 is TGCACCAGCAGCACCGACAGCTTGGTCACTGAAGCTTTCTTT. Protein product: CTSSTDSLVTEAFF.

This clonotype was detected ten times or more. The rearrangement uses TRBV12-3 or TRBV12-4 and TRBJ2-1; D remains ambiguous. This CDR3 spans 12 amino acids. Trimming stripped 3 bases from V and 9 bases from J, with 9 bases between. The CDR3: CASSFLVSEQFF. The CDR3 DNA sequence: TGTGCCAGCAGTTTTTTGGTCAGTGAGCAGTTCTTC.

In its sample, this clonotype was seen many times. The chain uses TRBV7-6 and TRBJ2-1; TRBD1 aligns across 10 bases. The CDR3 sequence is 16 residues long. The V gene's germline CDR1 is SGHVS and CDR2 FNYEAQ. The V and J ends lost 5 bases and 5 bases, in that order; junction bases with no gene match: 9. The CDR3 region has the DNA TGTGCCAGCAGCGACACGACAGGGGGCTTTCACAATGAGCAGTTCTTC. Its protein product is CASSDTTGGFHNEQFF.

The chain uses TRBV9 and TRBJ2-5, with a tentative D call TRBD2 (5 bases). The CDR3 is made up of 13 amino acids. Germline assignment: CDR1 SGDLS and CDR2 YYNGEE. The V and J ends lost 0 bases and 5 bases respectively, with 8 bases between them. CDR3 sequence reads: CASSVAGEETQYF. The CDR3 DNA reads TGTGCCAGCAGCGTAGCTGGGGAGGAGACCCAGTACTTC.

The chain has TRBV4-2 and TRBJ2-1; D gene uncertain. Germline assignment: CDR1 LGHNA and CDR2 YNFKEQ. The CDR3 length is 17 residues. V was clipped by 4 bases and J by 5 bases, with 21 bases between them. In nucleotides, the CDR3 is TGTGCCAGCAGCCGGTGGAAAGGGATCACAAGTGACAATGAGCAGTTCTTC. Translated: CASSRWKGITSDNEQFF.

This clonotype was found many times. The CDR3 loop reads CAISETTGGFLNEQYF. CDR3 DNA sequence: TGTGCCATCAGTGAGACGACAGGGGGCTTTTTGAACGAGCAGTACTTC. This chain uses TRBV10-3 with TRBJ2-7; 10 bases agree with TRBD1. Germline CDR1 and CDR2: ENHRY and SYGVKD. Unmatched junction bases numbered 9, after V lost 2 bases and J lost 5 bases. The length of the CDR3 is 16 residues.

This clonotype was recorded at least ten times. The chain employs TRBV5-5 and TRBJ2-1; the D is unclear. The CDR3 loop spans 12 amino acids. The V gene's germline CDR1 is SGHKS and CDR2 YYEKEE (reference sequence). V lost 5 bases and J lost 5, with 8 bases in between. CDR3 sequence reads: CASSFVNNEQFF. The CDR3 DNA follows: TGTGCCAGCAGTTTCGTAAACAATGAGCAGTTCTTC.

In its sample, this clonotype was seen a few times. The chain couples TRBV18 to TRBJ2-1, with 11 bases lining up with TRBD1. The CDR3 consists of 15 residues. The germline gives CDR1 KGHSH, CDR2 LQKENI. J gave up 7 bases and V 6 bases, and 8 bases lay outside the gene matches. The CDR3, as DNA: TGTGCCAGCTCTCCTGGACAGGGGGCTGGGAATGAGCAGTTCTTC. This encodes CASSPGQGAGNEQFF.

This sequence joins TRBV6-1 and TRBJ2-2; 7 positions agree with TRBD1. The CDR3 spans 15 residues. Per germline, CDR1 MNHNS and CDR2 SASEGT. V shed 6 bases and J 8 bases; nucleotides not matched to a gene: 12. The CDR3 loop reads CASSGRDRGGGELFF. CDR3 nucleotides: TGTGCCAGCAGCGGAAGGGACAGAGGCGGGGGGGAGCTGTTTTTT.